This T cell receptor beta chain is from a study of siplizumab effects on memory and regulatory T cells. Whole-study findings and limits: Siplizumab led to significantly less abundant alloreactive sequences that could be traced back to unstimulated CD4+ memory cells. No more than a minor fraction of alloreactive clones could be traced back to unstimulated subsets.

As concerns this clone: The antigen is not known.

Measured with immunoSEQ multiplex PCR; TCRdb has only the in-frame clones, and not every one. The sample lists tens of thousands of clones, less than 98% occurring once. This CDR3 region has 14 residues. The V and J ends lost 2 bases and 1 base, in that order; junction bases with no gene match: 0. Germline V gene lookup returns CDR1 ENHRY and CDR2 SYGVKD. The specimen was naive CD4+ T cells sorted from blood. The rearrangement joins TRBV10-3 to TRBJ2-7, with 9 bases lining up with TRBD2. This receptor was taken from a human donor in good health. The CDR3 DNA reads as TGTGCCATCAGTGAGAGCGGGAGGTCCTACGAGCAGTACTTC. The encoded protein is CAISESGRSYEQYF.